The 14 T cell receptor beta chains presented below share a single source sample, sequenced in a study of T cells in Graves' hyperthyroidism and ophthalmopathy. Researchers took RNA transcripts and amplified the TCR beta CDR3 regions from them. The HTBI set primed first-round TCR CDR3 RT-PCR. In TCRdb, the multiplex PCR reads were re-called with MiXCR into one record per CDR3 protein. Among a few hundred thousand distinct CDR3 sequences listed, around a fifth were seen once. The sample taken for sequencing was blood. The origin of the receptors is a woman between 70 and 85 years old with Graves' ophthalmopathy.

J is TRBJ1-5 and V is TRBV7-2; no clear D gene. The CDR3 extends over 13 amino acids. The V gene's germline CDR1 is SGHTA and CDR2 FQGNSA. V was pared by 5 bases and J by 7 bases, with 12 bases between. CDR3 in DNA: TGTGCCAGCAGCAGTCACCAGAGGCAGCCCCAGCATTTT. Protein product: CASSSHQRQPQHF.

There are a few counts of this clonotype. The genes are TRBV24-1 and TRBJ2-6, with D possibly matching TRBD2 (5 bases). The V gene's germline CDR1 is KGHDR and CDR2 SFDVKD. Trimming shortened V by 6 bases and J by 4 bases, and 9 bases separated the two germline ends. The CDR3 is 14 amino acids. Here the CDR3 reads CATSRGSGANVLTF. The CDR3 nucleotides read TGTGCCACCAGTAGAGGGTCGGGGGCCAACGTCCTGACTTTC.

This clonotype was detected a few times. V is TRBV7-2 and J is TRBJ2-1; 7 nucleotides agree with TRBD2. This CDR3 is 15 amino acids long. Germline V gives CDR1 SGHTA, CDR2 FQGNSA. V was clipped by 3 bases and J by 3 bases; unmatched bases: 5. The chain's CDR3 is CASSLAGAYYNEQFF. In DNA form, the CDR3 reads TGTGCCAGCAGCTTGGCGGGAGCGTACTACAATGAGCAGTTCTTC.

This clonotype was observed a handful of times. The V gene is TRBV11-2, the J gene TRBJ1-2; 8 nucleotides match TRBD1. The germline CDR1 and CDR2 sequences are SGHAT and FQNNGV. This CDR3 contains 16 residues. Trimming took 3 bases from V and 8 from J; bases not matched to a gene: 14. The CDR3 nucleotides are TGTGCCAGCAGCTTCGGGACAGGACCCCTTTCGGCGGGCTACACCTTC. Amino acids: CASSFGTGPLSAGYTF.

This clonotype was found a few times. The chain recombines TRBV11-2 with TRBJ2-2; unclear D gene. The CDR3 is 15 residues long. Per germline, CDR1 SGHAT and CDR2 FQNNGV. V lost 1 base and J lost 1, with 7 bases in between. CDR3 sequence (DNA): TGTGCCAGCAGCTTAGTGCCAGGGAACACCGGGGAGCTGTTTTTT. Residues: CASSLVPGNTGELFF.

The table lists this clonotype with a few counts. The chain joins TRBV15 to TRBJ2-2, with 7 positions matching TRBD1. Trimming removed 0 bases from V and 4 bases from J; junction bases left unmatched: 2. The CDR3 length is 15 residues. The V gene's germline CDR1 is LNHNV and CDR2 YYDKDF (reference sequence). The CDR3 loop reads CATSRDAGGTGELFF. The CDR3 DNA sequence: TGTGCCACCAGCAGAGATGCAGGGGGCACCGGGGAGCTGTTTTTT.

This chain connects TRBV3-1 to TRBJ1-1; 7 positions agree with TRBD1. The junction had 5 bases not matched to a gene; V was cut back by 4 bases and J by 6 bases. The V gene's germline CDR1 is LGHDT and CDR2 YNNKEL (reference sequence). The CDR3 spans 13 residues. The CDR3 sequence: CASSPQGGSEAFF. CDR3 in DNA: TGTGCCAGCAGCCCTCAGGGGGGGTCTGAAGCTTTCTTT.

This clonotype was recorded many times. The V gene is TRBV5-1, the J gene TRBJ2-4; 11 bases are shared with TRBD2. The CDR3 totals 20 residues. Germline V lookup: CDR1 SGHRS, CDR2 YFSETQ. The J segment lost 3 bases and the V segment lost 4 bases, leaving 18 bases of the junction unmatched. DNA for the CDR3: TGCGCCAGCAGCCCCTCCCCCGGGACTAGCGGACCTAGCGTCAAAAACATTCAGTACTTC. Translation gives CASSPSPGTSGPSVKNIQYF.

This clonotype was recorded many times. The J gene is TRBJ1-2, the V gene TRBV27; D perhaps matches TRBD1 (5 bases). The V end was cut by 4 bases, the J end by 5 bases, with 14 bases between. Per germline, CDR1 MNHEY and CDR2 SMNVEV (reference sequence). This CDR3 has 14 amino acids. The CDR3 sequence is CASSSRAGKYGYTF. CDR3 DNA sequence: TGTGCCAGCAGTTCACGTGCAGGGAAGTATGGCTACACCTTC.

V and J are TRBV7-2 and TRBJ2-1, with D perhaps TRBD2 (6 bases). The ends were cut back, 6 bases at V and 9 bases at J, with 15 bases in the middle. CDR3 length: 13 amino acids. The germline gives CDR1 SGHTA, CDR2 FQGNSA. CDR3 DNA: TGTGCCAGCAGTTATCTACGGGGAGGTGAGCAGTTCTTC. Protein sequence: CASSYLRGGEQFF. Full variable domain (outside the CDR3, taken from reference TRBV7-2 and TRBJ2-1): GAGVSQSPSNKVTEKGKDVELRCDPISGHTALYWYRQSLGQGLEFLIYFQGNSAPDKSGLPSDRFSAERTGGSVSTLTIQRTQQEDSAVYLCASSYLRGGEQFFGPGTRLTVL.

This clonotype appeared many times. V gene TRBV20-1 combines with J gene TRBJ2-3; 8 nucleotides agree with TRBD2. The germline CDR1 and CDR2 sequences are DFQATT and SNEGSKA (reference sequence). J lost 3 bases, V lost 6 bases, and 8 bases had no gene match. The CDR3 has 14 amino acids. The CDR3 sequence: CSAPRTSSTDTQYF. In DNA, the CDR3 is TGCAGTGCGCCCCGGACTAGCTCTACAGATACGCAGTATTTT.

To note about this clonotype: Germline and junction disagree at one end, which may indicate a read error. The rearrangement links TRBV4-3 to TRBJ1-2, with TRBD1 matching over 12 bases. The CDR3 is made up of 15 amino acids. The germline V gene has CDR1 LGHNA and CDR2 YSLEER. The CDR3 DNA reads TGCGGCAGCAGCCAAGATGGGACAGGGGGCGATGGCTACACCTTC. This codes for CGSSQDGTGGDGYTF.

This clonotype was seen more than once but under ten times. CDR3 nucleotides: TGTGCCAGCAGCCGGAGGGATACGCAGTATTTT. This translates into CASSRRDTQYF. This sequence joins TRBV6-1 and TRBJ2-3; possible D gene TRBD2, 5 bases. Trimming shortened V by 6 bases and J by 6 bases, and 7 bases separated the two germline ends. CDR1 MNHNS and CDR2 SASEGT come from the germline V gene. This CDR3 is built from 11 residues.

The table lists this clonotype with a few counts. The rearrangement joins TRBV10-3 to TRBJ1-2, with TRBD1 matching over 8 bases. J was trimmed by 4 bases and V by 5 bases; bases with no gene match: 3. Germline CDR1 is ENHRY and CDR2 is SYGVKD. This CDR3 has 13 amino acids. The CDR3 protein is CAISSGQAYGYTF. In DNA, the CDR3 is TGTGCCATCAGTTCGGGACAGGCCTATGGCTACACCTTC.